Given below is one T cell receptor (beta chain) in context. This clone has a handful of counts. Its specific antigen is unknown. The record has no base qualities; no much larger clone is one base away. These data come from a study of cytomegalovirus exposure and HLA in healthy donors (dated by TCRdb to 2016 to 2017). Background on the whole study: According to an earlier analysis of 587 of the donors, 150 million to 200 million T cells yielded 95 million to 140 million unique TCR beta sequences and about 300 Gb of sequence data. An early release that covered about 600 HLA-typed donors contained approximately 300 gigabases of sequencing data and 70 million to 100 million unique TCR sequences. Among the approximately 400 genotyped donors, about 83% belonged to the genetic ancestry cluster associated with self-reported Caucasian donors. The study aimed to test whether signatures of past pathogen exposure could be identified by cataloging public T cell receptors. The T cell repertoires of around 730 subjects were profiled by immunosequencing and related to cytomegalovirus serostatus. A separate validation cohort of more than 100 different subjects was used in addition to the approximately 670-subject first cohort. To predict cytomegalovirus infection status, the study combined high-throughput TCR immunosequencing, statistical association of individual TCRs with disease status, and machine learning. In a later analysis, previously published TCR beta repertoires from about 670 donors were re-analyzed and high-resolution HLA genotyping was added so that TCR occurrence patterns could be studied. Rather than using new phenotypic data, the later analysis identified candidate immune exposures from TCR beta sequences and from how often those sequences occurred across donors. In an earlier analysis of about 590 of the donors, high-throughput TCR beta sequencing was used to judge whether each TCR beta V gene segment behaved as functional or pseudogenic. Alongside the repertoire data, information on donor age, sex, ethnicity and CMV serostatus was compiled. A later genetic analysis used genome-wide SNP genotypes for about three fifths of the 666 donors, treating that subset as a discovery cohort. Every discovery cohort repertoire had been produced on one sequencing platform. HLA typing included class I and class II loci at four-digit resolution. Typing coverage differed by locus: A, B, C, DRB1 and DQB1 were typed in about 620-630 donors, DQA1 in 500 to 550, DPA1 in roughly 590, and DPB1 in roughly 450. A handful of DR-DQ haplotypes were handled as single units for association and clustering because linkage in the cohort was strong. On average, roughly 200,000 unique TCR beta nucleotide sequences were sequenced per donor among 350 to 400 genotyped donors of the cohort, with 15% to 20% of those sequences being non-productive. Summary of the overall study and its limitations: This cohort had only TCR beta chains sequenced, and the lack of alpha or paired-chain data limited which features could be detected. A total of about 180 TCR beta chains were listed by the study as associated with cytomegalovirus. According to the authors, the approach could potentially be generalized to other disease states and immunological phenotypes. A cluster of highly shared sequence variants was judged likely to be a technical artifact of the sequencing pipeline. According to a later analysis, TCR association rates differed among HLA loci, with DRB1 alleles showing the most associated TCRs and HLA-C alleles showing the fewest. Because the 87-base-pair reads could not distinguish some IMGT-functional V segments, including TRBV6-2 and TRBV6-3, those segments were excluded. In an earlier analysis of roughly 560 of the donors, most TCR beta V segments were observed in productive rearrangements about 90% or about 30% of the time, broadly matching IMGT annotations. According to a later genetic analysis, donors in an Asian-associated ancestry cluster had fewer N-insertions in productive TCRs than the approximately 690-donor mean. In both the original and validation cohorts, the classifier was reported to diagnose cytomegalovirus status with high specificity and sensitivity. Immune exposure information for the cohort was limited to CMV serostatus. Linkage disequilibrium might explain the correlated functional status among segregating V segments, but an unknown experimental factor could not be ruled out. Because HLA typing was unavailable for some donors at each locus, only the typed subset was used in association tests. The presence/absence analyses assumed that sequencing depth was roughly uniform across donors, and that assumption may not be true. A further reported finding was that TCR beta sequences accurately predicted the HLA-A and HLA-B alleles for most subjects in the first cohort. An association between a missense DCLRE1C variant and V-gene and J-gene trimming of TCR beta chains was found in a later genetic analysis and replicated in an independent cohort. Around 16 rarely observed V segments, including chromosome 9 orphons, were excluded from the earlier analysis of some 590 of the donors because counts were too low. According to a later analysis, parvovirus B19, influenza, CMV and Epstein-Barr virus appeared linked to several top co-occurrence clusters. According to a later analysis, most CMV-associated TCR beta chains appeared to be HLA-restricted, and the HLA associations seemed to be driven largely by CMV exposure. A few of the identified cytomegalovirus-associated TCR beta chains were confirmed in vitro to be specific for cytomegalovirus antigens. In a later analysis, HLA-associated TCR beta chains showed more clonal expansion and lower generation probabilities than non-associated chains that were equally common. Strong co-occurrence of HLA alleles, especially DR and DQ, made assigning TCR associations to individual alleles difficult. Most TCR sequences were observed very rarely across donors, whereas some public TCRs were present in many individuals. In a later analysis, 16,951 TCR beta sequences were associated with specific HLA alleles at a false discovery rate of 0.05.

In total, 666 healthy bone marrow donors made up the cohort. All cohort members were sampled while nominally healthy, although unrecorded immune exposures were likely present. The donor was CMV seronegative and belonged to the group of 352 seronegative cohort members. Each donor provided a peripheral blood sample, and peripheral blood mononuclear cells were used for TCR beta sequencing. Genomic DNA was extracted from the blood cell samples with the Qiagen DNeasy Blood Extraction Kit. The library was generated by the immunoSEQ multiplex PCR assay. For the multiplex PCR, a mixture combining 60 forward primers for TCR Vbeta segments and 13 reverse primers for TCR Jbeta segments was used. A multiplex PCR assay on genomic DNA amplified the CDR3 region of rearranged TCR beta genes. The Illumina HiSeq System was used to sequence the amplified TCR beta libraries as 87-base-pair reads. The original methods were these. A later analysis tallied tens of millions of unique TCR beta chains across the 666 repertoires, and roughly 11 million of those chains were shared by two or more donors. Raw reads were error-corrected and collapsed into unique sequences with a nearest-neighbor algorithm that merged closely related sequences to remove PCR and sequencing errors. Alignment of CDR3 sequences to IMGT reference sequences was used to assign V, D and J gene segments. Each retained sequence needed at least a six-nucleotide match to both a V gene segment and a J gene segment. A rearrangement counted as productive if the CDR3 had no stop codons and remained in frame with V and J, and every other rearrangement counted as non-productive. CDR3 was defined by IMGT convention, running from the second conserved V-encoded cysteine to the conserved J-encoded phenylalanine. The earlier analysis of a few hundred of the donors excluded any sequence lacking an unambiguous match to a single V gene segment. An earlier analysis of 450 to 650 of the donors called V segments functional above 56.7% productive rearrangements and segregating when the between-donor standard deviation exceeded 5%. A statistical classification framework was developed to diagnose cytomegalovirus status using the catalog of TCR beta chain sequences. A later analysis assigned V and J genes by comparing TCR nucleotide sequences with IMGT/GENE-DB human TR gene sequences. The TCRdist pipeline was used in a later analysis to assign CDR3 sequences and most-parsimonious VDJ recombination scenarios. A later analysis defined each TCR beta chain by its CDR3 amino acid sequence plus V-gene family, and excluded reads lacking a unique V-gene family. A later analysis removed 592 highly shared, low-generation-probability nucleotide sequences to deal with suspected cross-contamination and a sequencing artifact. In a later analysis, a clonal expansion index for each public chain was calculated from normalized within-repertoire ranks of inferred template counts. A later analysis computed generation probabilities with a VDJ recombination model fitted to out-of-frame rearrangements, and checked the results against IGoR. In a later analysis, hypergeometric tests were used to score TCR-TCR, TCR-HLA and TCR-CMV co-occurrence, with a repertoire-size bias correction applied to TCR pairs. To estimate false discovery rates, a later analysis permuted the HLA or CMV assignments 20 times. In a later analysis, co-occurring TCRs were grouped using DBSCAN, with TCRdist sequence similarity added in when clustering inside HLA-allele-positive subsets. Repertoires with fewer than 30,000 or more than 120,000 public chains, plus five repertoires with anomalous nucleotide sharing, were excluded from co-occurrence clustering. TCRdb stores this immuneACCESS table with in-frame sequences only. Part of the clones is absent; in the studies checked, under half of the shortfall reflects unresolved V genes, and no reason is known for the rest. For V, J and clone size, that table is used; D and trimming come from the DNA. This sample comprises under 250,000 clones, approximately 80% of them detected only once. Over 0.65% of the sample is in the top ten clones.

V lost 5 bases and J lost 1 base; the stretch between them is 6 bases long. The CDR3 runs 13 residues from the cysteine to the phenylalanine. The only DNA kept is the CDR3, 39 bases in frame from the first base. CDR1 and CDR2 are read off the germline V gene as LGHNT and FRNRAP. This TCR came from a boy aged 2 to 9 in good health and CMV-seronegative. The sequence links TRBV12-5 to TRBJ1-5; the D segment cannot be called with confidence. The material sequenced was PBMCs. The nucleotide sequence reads TGTGCTAGTGGTACACAGAGCAATCAGCCCCAGCATTTT. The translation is CASGTQSNQPQHF.